A selection of T cell receptor beta chains follows, all from one sample in a study of T cell responses to AZD1222 COVID-19 vaccine. Profiled with immunoSEQ multiplex PCR; TCRdb holds only in-frame clones, not every one. The sample comprises some 130,000 clones, 90% to 95% of which are singletons, and approximately 7% rests with the top ten. The sample here was peripheral blood, taken 28 days after the second AZD1222 dose. The receptors stem from an adult who received the AZD1222 COVID-19 vaccine. CDR3s include the opening cysteine and the closing phenylalanine or tryptophan. D genes are given only for firm matches. Clone size appears in some rows only: once, few, many, or a class for an expanded clone.

clone_size j_call d_call v_call cdr3_nt cdr3_aa
NA TRBJ1-5 NA TRBV2 TGTGCCAGCAGGGTCCTGTTATCGGATCAGCCCCAGCATTTT CASRVLLSDQPQHF
NA TRBJ1-5 NA TRBV18 TGTGCCAGCTCACCCGGGTCGAGCAATCAGCCCCAGCATTTT CASSPGSSNQPQHF
NA TRBJ2-3 NA TRBV27 TGTGCCAGCAGTTTGGTAGGTGATACGCAGTATTTT CASSLVGDTQYF
NA TRBJ1-4 NA TRBV4-2 TGTGCCAGCAGCCAAGATAGAGGGCCCACAACTAATGAAAAACTGTTTTTT CASSQDRGPTTNEKLFF
NA TRBJ1-1 NA TRBV6-5 TGTGCCAGCAGTTACACTAACCAACCGGGCACTGCTGAAGCTTTCTTT CASSYTNQPGTAEAFF
NA TRBJ1-1 NA TRBV29-1 TGCAGCGGGACTAATCGGGGGCCTGAAGCTTTCTTT CSGTNRGPEAFF
once TRBJ1-1 TRBD1 TRBV14 TGTGCCAGCAGCCAAGGTTTAGGGACAGGGGGACCAGTAAATTATCTCCGTGACACTGAAGCTTTCTTT CASSQGLGTGGPVNYLRDTEAFF
NA TRBJ1-2 TRBD1 TRBV7-9 TGTGCCAGCAGCCCAGAACAGGGGGCGAACTATGGCTACACCTTC CASSPEQGANYGYTF
NA TRBJ2-1 TRBD2 TRBV5-6 TGTGCCAGCAGCTTGGATGCCGGGAGGGTTTTCGACAATGAGCAGTTCTTC CASSLDAGRVFDNEQFF
once TRBJ2-5 TRBD2 TRBV6-6 TGTGCCAGCAGTCCGAGGGCCGTAGCGGGGGGGCCCCGAGAGACCCAGTACTTC CASSPRAVAGGPRETQYF
NA TRBJ1-5 NA TRBV7-9 TGTGCCAGCAGCCCCATGGCCCCAGCAGGCAATCAGCCCCAGCATTTT CASSPMAPAGNQPQHF
NA TRBJ2-7 NA TRBV28 TGTGCCAGCAGGCTCCCTGCTCCGGGCGAGCAGTACTTC CASRLPAPGEQYF
NA TRBJ1-1 NA TRBV12-3/TRBV12-4 TGTGCCAGCAGTTTGGGTAGGCTGGGAGCTTTCTTT CASSLGRLGAFF
NA TRBJ1-3 NA TRBV29-1 TGCAGCGTTGAATCTGGAAACACCATATATTTT CSVESGNTIYF
NA TRBJ1-2 TRBD1 TRBV6-5 TGTGCCAGCAGGTGGACAGGCTTATTAGGCTACACCTTC CASRWTGLLGYTF
NA TRBJ2-7 NA TRBV30 TGTGCCTACGGGACGGGTTCCTACGAGCAGTACTTC CAYGTGSYEQYF
NA TRBJ2-2 NA TRBV19 TGTGCCAGTACCCCTCGGCGCATGCGAAGCACCGGGGAGCTGTTTTTT CASTPRRMRSTGELFF
many TRBJ2-7 TRBD2 TRBV10-3 TGTGCCATCAGTGAGTCGACTAGCGGGGGCCCCTACGAGCAGTACTTC CAISESTSGGPYEQYF
NA TRBJ2-1 NA TRBV6-2/TRBV6-3 TGTGCCAGCAGTTCCTCGTCCCCCAGGGGCTACAATGAGCAGTTCTTC CASSSSSPRGYNEQFF
NA TRBJ1-5 NA TRBV18 TGTGCCAGCTCACCATCCCGTCCTCCGCGGGAGCCCCAGCATTTT CASSPSRPPREPQHF
NA TRBJ1-2 TRBD1 TRBV6-2/TRBV6-3 TGTGCCAGCAGTTACTCCCCGACAGGGGGAGGCGCCTATGGCTACACCTTC CASSYSPTGGGAYGYTF
NA TRBJ1-2 NA TRBV7-9 TGTGCCAGCAGCTTAGTATTCAGTGACTATGGCTACACCTTC CASSLVFSDYGYTF
NA TRBJ1-2 NA TRBV2 TGTGCCAGCAGTGAAGCGTGGAGTCGGGCAGGGGAAGGCTACACCTTC CASSEAWSRAGEGYTF
NA TRBJ1-2 NA TRBV5-1 TGCGCCAGCAGCTTGGACCAGGGTAGTTACTATGGCTACACCTTC CASSLDQGSYYGYTF
NA TRBJ1-3 NA TRBV6-5 TGTGCCAGCAGTTTTCGGGGGGCGTCGGGAAACACCATATATTTT CASSFRGASGNTIYF
NA TRBJ1-6 TRBD1 TRBV2 TGTGCCAGCAGGAGGACAGGGCTAAGTAATTCACCCCTCCACTTT CASRRTGLSNSPLHF
NA TRBJ1-2 TRBD1 TRBV28 TGTGCCAGCAGCCAGGACAGGGGGCCCGGCTACACCTTC CASSQDRGPGYTF
NA TRBJ1-1 NA TRBV10-3 TGTGCCATCAGACCCCAGAGGGTTAACACTGAAGCTTTCTTT CAIRPQRVNTEAFF
NA TRBJ1-2 TRBD1 TRBV6-1 TGTGCCAGCAGTGAGCGGGGAGACAGGGGGTCCTATGGCTACACCTTC CASSERGDRGSYGYTF
NA TRBJ2-3 TRBD2 TRBV12-5 TGTGCTAGTGGTTTGGTAAGGCGGGGGGGCCTGCTGGGCACAGATACGCAGTATTTT CASGLVRRGGLLGTDTQYF
NA TRBJ1-1 NA TRBV3-1/TRBV3-2 TGTGCCAGCAGCCAAGTCTTTGTGGAGAACACTGAAGCTTTCTTT CASSQVFVENTEAFF
once TRBJ1-1 NA TRBV3-1/TRBV3-2 TGTGCCAGCAGCCAAGTAGAGGGGGGAGCTTTCTTT CASSQVEGGAFF
NA TRBJ1-2 TRBD1 TRBV5-5 TGTGCCAGCAGCGTCAGACAGGGGGATGGCTACACCTTC CASSVRQGDGYTF
NA TRBJ1-1 NA TRBV14 TGTGCCAGCAGCCGGCGGGAGATGAACACTGAAGCTTTCTTT CASSRREMNTEAFF
NA TRBJ1-2 NA TRBV9 TGTGCCAGCAGCGCGGGCGGGGGGAGCGGCTACACCTTC CASSAGGGSGYTF
NA TRBJ1-1 NA TRBV5-1 TGCGCCAGCAGCCCTGGGTTTCAGAGGAACACTGAAGCTTTCTTT CASSPGFQRNTEAFF
NA TRBJ1-5 TRBD1 TRBV2 TGTGCCAGCGTCTGGGACAGGGAGCAGCCCCAGCATTTT CASVWDREQPQHF
NA TRBJ1-2 TRBD1 TRBV5-5 TGTGCCAGCAGCGCGGACAGGCGAGATGGCTACACCTTC CASSADRRDGYTF
NA TRBJ2-6 NA TRBV6-5 TGTGCCAGCAGCTCCGCGGTAGCAGGGGCCAACGTCCTGACTTTC CASSSAVAGANVLTF
NA TRBJ1-5 NA TRBV5-8 TGTGCCAGCAGCTACGATCAGCCCCAGCATTTT CASSYDQPQHF
NA TRBJ1-1 NA TRBV6-1 TGTGCCAGCAGTGAAGTCCCCTTTGTGGGGGGAGCTTTCTTT CASSEVPFVGGAFF
NA TRBJ2-1 NA TRBV11-2 TGTGCCAGCAGCTGGAGGACCCCGCTGGGAGTCAATGAGCAGTTCTTC CASSWRTPLGVNEQFF
NA TRBJ2-1 TRBD1 TRBV7-6 TGTGCCAGCAGCGGCACAGGGGCATGGGTCGGGAATGAGCAGTTCTTC CASSGTGAWVGNEQFF
NA TRBJ1-4 NA TRBV7-9 TGTGCCAGCAGCTTAGGACAGTTTAATGAAAAACTGTTTTTT CASSLGQFNEKLFF
NA TRBJ2-1 NA TRBV7-2 TGTGCCAGCAGTCAAAACCTCCGGACGGAGGGAGATGAGCAGTTCTTC CASSQNLRTEGDEQFF
once TRBJ1-4 NA TRBV19 TGTGCCAGTAGTATTGTCAGCTGGAATGAAAAACTGTTTTTT CASSIVSWNEKLFF
few TRBJ1-5 NA TRBV28 TGTGCCAGCAGTCTACTCGGGGGCAATCAGCCCCAGCATTTT CASSLLGGNQPQHF